This record looks at one TCR beta chain sequence and its context. Generated by immunoSEQ multiplex PCR, the TCRdb table keeps only in-frame clones and is missing some. The sample contains more than 150,000 clones, 90% of which appear only once. Germline CDR1 is LNHNV and CDR2 is YYDKDF (reference sequence). Trimming removed 1 base from V and 2 bases from J, with 12 bases in between. CDR3 length equals 17 residues. This sample was included in a study of blood T cell repertoires in COVID-19. In the study overall: Sample material is recorded as cDNA or gDNA derived from T cells, B-cell-depleted T cells, or PBMCs.

The specimen sequenced was peripheral blood. This chain joins TRBV15 and TRBJ1-6, with TRBD1 as a possible D gene (5 bases). This sequence was found in a man over 45 with acute or convalescent COVID-19. The CDR3 loop is CATSRASGLAYNSPLHF. The CDR3, as DNA: TGTGCCACCAGCAGAGCGTCAGGGCTCGCCTATAATTCACCCCTCCACTTT. The full variable domain, in which reference TRBV15 and TRBJ1-6 provide the parts outside the CDR3, is DAMVIQNPRYQVTQFGKPVTLSCSQTLNHNVMYWYQQKSSQAPKLLFHYYDKDFNNEADTPDNFQSRRPNTSFCFLDIRSPGLGDTAMYLCATSRASGLAYNSPLHFGNGTRLTVT.